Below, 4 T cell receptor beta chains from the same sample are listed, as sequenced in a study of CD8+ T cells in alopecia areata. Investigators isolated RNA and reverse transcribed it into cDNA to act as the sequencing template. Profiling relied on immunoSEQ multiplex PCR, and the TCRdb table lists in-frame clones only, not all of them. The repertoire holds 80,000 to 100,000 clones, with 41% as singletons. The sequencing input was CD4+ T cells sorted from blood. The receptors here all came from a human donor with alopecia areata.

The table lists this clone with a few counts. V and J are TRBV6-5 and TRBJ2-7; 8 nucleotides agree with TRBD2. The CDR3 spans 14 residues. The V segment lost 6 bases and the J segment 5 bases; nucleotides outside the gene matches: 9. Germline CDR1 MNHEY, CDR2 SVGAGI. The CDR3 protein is CASSGRAVSNEQYF. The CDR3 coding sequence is TGTGCCAGCAGCGGGAGGGCCGTTTCGAACGAGCAGTACTTC.

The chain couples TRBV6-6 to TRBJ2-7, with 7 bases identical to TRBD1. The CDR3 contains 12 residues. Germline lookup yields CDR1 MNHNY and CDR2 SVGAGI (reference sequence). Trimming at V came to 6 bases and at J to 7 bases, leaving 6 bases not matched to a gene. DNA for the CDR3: TGTGCCAGCAGACGGGACAGAGAGGAGCAGTACTTC. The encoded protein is CASRRDREEQYF.

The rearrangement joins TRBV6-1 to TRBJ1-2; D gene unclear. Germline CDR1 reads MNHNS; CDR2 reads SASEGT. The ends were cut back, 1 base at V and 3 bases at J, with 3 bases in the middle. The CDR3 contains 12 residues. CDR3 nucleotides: TGTGCCAGCAGTGAAGACCACTATGGCTACACCTTC. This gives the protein CASSEDHYGYTF.

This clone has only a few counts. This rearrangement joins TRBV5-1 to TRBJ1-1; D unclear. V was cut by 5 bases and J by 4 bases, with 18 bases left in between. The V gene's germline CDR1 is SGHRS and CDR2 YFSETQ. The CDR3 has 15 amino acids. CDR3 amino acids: CASSLIPADGTEAFF. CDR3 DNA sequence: TGCGCCAGCAGTTTGATCCCCGCCGACGGCACTGAAGCTTTCTTT.